This TCR beta chain was profiled in a study of STAT5B mutations in CD4+ large granular lymphocyte leukemia. This table comes from immunoSEQ multiplex PCR, and its TCRdb copy is limited to in-frame clones, with some not included. The table lists about 30,000 clones, 65% to 80% of them singletons. Study-wide results and limits: CD4-sorted patient repertoires seemed more clonal than healthy CD4+ repertoires.

Only a few counts were recorded for this clone. Antigen unknown. The source is a human donor in good health. The sample taken for sequencing was CD4+ T cells from blood buffy coats.

The CDR3 loop is CASSLEDRGIQYF. The CDR3 DNA sequence: TGTGCCAGCAGCTTAGAGGACAGGGGTATTCAGTACTTC. V is TRBV5-6 and J is TRBJ2-4; 9 positions match TRBD1. The trim removed 2 bases at V and 10 bases at J, leaving 4 bases unmatched. Germline V lookup: CDR1 SGHDT, CDR2 YYEEEE. CDR3 size: 13 residues.